These T cell receptor beta chains were read from a single sample in a study of cytomegalovirus exposure and HLA in healthy donors. Produced via immunoSEQ multiplex PCR; TCRdb's table is partial and in-frame only. The table shows 150,000 to 200,000 clones, with about 80% occurring only once. The sample taken for sequencing was PBMCs. The receptors derive from a man aged 60 to 75 in good health and CMV-seronegative. Each CDR3 is given with its conserved first and last residue. Not all rows give a size; the values are once, few, many and, for expanded clones, a class.

CDR3	size	J	V
CASSLVRDINEQFF	once	TRBJ2-1	TRBV5-1
CSVAGTEDTTYEQYF	.	TRBJ2-7	TRBV29-1
CASSSQPLAYSYEQYF	.	TRBJ2-7	TRBV7-2
CASSVGDRGRETQYF	few	TRBJ2-5	TRBV19
CASSYTTEPGNTIYF	.	TRBJ1-3	TRBV28
CSVARDMNTEAFF	few	TRBJ1-1	TRBV29-1
CASSQNQGQVYEQYF	.	TRBJ2-7	TRBV4-1
CASSKNPGGYEQYF	.	TRBJ2-7	TRBV7-2
CASSLGQGLNTGELFF	.	TRBJ2-2	TRBV5-1
CASSTKRYEQYF	.	TRBJ2-7	TRBV18
CASSDGGRGYEQYF	once	TRBJ2-7	TRBV6-1
CAWGGTSGGYEQYF	once	TRBJ2-7	TRBV30
CSVGVTGPTDTQYF	.	TRBJ2-3	TRBV29-1
CSVEGHHGYTF	few	TRBJ1-2	TRBV29-1
CASRDAGQGNTEAFF	medium-sized	TRBJ1-1	TRBV6-5
CASSQTGEAPEAFF	.	TRBJ1-1	TRBV7-9
CASSVGSGGQETQYF	.	TRBJ2-5	TRBV9
CASSQDWDSLNIQYF	few	TRBJ2-4	TRBV4-3
CASRQNKFHSGELFF	.	TRBJ2-2	TRBV4-2
CASSFRQGSYNEQFF	many	TRBJ2-1	TRBV6-5